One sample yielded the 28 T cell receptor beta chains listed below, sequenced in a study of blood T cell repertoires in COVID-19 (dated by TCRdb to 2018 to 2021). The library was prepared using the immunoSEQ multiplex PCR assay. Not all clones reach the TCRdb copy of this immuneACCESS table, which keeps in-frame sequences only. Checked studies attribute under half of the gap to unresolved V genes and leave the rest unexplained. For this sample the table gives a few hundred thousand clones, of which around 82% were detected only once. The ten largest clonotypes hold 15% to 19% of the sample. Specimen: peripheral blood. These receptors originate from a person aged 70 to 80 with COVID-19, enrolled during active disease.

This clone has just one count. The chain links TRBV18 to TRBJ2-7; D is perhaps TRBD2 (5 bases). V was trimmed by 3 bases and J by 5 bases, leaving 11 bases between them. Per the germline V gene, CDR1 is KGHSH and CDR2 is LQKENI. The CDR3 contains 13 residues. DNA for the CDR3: TGTGCCAGCTCACCGAGTTTGCGGGACGAGCAGTACTTC. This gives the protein CASSPSLRDEQYF.

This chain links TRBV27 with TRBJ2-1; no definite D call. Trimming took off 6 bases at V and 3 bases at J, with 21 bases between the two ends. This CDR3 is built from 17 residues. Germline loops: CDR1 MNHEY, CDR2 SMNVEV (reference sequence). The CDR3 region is CASSPPQARLDYNEQFF. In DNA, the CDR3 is TGTGCCAGCAGCCCCCCCCAAGCCCGGCTAGACTACAATGAGCAGTTCTTC.

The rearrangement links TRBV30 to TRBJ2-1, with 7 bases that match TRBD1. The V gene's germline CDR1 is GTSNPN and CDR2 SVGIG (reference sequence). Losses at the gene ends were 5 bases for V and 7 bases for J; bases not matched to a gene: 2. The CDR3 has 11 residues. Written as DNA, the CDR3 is TGTGCCTGGGGGGGACAGAATGAGCAGTTCTTC. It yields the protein CAWGGQNEQFF.

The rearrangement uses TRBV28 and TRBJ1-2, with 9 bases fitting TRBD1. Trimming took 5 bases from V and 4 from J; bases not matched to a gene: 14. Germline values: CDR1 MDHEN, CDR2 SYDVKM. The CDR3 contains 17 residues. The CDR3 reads CASSPFPNTGGLYGYTF. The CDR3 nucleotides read TGTGCCAGCAGTCCTTTCCCCAACACAGGGGGCCTCTATGGCTACACCTTC.

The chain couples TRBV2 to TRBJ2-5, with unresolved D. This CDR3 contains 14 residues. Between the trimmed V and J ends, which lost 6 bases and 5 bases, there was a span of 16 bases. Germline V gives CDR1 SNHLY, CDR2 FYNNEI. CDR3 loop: CASSLNLPGETQYF. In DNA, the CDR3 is TGTGCCAGCAGCCTCAACCTGCCCGGGGAGACCCAGTACTTC. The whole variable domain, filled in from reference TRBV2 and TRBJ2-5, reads EPEVTQTPSHQVTQMGQEVILRCVPISNHLYFYWYRQILGQKVEFLVSFYNNEISEKSEIFDDQFSVERPDGSNFTLKIRSTKLEDSAMYFCASSLNLPGETQYFGPGTRLLVL.

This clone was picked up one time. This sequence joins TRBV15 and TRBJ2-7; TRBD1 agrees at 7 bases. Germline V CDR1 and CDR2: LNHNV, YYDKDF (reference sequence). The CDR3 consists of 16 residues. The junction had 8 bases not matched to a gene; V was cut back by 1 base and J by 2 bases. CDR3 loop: CATSRGAGGPAYEQYF. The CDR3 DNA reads TGTGCCACCAGCAGAGGGGCAGGGGGACCAGCCTACGAGCAGTACTTC.

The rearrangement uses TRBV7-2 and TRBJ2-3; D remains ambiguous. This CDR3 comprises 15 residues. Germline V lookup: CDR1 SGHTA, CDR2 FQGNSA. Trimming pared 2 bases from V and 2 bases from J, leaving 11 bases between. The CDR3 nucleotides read TGTGCCAGCAGCTTAAGCCGCGCGAACACAGATACGCAGTATTTT. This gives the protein CASSLSRANTDTQYF.

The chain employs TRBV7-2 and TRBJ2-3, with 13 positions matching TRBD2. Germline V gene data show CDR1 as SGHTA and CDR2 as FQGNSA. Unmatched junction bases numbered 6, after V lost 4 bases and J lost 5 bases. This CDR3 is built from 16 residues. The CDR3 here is CASSSRTSGSVDTQYF. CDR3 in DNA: TGTGCCAGCAGCTCTAGGACTAGCGGGAGTGTAGATACGCAGTATTTT.

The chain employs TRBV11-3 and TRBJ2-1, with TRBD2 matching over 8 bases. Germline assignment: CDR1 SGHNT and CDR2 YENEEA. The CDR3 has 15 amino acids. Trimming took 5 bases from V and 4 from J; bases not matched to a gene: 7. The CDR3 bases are TGTGCCAGCAGCCTCCGGACTAGCCAATACAATGAGCAGTTCTTC. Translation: CASSLRTSQYNEQFF.

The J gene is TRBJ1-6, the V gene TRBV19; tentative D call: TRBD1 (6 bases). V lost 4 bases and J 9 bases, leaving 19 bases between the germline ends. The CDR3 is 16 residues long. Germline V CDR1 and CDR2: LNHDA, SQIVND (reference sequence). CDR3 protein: CASSRTQGNGVSPLHF. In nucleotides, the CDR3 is TGTGCCAGTAGTAGAACCCAGGGGAATGGTGTTTCACCCCTCCACTTT.

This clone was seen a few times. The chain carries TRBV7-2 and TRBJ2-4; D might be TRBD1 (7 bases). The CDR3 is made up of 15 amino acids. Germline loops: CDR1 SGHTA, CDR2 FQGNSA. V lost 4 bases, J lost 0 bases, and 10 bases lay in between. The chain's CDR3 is CASSSQGGAKNIQYF. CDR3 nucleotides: TGTGCCAGCAGCTCGCAGGGGGGAGCCAAAAACATTCAGTACTTC.

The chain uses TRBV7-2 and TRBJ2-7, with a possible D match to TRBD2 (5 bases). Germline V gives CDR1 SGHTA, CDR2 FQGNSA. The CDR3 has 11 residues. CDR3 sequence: CGGAESYEQYF. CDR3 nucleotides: TGTGGCGGAGCGGAATCCTACGAGCAGTACTTC.

The CDR3 here is CASSPAGGAYEQYF. CDR3 nucleotide sequence: TGTGCCAGCAGCCCTGCGGGAGGCGCCTACGAGCAGTACTTC. The J gene is TRBJ2-7, the V gene TRBV28; TRBD2 matches at 8 bases. This CDR3 region has 14 residues. The ends lost 6 bases at V and 2 bases at J; junction bases unmatched: 6. Germline V gene lookup returns CDR1 MDHEN and CDR2 SYDVKM.

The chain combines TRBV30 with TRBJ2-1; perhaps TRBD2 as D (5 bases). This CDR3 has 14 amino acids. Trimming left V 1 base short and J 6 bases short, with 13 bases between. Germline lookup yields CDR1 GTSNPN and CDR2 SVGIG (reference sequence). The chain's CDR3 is CAWSDGLAVNEQFF. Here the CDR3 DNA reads TGTGCCTGGAGTGATGGGCTAGCAGTCAATGAGCAGTTCTTC.

This chain's CDR3 is CASSRATTGTDTQYF. The CDR3 DNA reads as TGTGCCAGCAGTCGAGCGACCACAGGGACAGATACGCAGTATTTT. This rearrangement joins TRBV7-3 to TRBJ2-3, with D possibly matching TRBD1 (6 bases). This CDR3 has 15 amino acids. CDR1 and CDR2 from the germline V gene are SGHTA and FQGTGA. V was shortened by 6 bases and J by 3 bases, with 16 bases between the two germline ends.

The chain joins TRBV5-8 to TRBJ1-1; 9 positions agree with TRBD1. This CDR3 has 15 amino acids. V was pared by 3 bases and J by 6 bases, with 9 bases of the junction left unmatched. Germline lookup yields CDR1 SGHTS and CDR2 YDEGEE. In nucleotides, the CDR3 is TGTGCCAGCAGCTGGAGGGGACAGGGAGTCGCTGAAGCTTTCTTT. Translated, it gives CASSWRGQGVAEAFF.

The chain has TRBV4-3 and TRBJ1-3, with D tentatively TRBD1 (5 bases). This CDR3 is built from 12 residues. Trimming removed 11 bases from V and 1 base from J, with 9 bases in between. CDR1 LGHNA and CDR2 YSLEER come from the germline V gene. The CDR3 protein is CAWPGSGNTIYF. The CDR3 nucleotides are TGCGCCTGGCCAGGGTCTGGAAACACCATATATTTT.

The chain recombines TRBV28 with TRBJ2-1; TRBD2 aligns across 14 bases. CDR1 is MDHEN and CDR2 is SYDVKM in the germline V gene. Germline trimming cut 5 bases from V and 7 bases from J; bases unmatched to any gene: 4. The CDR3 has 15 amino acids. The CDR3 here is CASSTGTSGSNEQFF. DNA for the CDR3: TGTGCCAGCAGTACCGGGACTAGCGGGAGTAATGAGCAGTTCTTC. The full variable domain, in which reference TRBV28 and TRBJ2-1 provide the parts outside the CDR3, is DVKVTQSSRYLVKRTGEKVFLECVQDMDHENMFWYRQDPGLGLRLIYFSYDVKMKEKGDIPEGYSVSREKKERFSLILESASTNQTSMYLCASSTGTSGSNEQFFGPGTRLTVL.

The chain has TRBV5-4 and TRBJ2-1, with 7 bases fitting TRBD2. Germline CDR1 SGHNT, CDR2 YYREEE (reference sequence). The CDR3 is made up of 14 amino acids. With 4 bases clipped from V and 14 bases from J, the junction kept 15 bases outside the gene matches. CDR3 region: CASSGSLSSAGEFF. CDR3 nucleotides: TGTGCCAGCAGCGGGTCACTCAGTTCGGCGGGGGAGTTCTTC.

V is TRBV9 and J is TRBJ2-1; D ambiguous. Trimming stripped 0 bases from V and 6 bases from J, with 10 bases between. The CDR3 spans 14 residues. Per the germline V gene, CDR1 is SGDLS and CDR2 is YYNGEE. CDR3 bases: TGTGCCAGCAGCGTAGTGGTCCACGGCAATGAGCAGTTCTTC. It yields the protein CASSVVVHGNEQFF.

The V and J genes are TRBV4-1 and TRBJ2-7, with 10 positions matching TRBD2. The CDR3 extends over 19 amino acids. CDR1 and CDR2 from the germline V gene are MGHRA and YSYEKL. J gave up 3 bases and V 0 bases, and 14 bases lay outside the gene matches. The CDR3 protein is CASSQETGSGRAQVYEQYF. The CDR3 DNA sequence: TGCGCCAGCAGCCAAGAAACGGGAAGCGGGAGGGCCCAAGTCTACGAGCAGTACTTC.

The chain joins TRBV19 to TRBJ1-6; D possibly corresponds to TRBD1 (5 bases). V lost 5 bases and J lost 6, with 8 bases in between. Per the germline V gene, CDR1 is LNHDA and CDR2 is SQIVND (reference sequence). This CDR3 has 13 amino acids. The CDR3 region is CASSDDSNSPLHF. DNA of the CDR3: TGTGCCAGTAGTGATGACAGTAATTCACCCCTCCACTTT. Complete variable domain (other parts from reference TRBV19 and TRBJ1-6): DGGITQSPKYLFRKEGQNVTLSCEQNLNHDAMYWYRQDPGQGLRLIYYSQIVNDFQKGDIAEGYSVSREKKESFPLTVTSAQKNPTAFYLCASSDDSNSPLHFGNGTRLTVT.

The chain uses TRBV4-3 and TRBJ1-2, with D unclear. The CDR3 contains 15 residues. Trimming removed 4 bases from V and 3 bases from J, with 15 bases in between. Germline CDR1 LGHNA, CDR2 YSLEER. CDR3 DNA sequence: TGCGCCAGCAGCCCGAATCCCAGAGGAGACTATGGCTACACCTTC. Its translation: CASSPNPRGDYGYTF.

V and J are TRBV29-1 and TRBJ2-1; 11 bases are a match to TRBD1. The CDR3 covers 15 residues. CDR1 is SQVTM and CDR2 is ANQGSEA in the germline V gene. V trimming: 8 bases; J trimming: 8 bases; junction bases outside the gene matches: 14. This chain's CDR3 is CSHVPGQGVWDEQFF. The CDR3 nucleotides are TGCAGCCACGTCCCGGGACAGGGGGTTTGGGATGAGCAGTTCTTC.

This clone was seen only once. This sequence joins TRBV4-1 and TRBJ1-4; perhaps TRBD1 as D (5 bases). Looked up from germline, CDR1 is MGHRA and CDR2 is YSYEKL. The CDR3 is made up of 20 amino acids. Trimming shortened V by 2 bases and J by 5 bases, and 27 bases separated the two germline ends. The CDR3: CASSQPTGDGGWVGNEKLFF. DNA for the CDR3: TGCGCCAGCAGCCAACCTACCGGGGACGGGGGGTGGGTCGGAAATGAAAAACTGTTTTTT.

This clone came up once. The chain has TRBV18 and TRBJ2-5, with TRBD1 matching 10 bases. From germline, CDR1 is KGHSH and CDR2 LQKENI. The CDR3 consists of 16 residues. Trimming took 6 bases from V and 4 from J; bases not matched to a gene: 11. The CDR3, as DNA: TGTGCCAGCTCGCCGCCGGGACAGGGGCCGGGAGAGACCCAGTACTTC. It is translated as CASSPPGQGPGETQYF.

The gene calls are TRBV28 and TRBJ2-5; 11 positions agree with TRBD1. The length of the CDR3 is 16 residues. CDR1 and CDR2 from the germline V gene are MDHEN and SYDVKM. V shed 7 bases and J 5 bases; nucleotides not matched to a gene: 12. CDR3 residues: CASIPSPGQGVETQYF. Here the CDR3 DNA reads TGTGCCAGCATACCCTCTCCGGGACAGGGGGTTGAGACCCAGTACTTC.

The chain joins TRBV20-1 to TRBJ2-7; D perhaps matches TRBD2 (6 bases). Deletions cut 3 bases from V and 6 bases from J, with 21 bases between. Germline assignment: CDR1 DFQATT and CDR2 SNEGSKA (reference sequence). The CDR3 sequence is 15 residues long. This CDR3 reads CSASVGTLSMGEQYF. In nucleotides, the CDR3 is TGCAGTGCTAGTGTCGGGACTCTATCGATGGGCGAGCAGTACTTC.